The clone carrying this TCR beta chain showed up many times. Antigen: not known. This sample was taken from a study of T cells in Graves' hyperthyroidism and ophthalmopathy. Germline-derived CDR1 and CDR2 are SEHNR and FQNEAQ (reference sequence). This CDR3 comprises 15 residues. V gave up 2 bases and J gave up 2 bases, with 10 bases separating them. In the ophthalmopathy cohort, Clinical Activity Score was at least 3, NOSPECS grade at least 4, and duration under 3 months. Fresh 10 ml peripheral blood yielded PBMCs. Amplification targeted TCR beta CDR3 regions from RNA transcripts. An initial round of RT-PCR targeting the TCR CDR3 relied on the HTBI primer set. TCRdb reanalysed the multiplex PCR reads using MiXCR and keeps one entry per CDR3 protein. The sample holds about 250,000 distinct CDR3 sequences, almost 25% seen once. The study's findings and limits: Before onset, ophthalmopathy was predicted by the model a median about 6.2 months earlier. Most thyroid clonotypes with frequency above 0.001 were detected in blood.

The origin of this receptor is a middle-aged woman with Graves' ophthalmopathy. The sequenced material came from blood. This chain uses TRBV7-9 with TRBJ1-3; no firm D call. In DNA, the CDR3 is TGTGCCAGCAGCTTATCGGGGATCCCTGGAAACACCATATATTTT. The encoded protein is CASSLSGIPGNTIYF.